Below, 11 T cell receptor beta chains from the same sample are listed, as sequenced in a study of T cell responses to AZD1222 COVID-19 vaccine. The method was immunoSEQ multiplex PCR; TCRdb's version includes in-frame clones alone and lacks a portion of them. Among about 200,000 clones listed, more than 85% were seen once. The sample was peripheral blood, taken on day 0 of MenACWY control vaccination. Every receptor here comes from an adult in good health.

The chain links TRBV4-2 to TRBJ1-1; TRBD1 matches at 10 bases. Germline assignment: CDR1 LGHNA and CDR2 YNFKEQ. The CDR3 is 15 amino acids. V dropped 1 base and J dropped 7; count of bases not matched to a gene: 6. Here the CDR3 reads CASSQAWTGGGEAFF. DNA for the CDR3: TGTGCCAGCAGCCAAGCTTGGACAGGGGGAGGTGAAGCTTTCTTT.

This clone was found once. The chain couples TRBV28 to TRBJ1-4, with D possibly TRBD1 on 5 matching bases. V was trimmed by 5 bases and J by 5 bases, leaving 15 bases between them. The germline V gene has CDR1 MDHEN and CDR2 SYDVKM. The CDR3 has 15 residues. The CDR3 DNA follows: TGTGCCAGCAGTCCGCCGGGACGGCTGAATGAAAAACTGTTTTTT. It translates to CASSPPGRLNEKLFF. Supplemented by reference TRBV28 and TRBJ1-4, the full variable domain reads DVKVTQSSRYLVKRTGEKVFLECVQDMDHENMFWYRQDPGLGLRLIYFSYDVKMKEKGDIPEGYSVSREKKERFSLILESASTNQTSMYLCASSPPGRLNEKLFFGSGTQLSVL.

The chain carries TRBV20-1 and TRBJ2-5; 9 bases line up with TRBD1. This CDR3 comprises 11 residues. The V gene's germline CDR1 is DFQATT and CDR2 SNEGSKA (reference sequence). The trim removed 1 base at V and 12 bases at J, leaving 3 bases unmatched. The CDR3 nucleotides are TGCAGTGCTAGAGGAGACAGGGGGAAGTACTTC. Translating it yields CSARGDRGKYF.

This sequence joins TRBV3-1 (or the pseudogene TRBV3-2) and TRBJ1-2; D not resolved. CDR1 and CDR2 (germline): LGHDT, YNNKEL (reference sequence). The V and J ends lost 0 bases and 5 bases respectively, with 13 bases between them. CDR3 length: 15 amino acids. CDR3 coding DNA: TGTGCCAGCAGCCAAGATTCATCGATCCAGTATGGCTACACCTTC. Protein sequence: CASSQDSSIQYGYTF.

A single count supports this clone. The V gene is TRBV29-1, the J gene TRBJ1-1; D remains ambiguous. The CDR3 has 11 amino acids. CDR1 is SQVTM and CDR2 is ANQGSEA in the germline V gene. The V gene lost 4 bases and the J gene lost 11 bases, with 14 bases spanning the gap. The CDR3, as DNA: TGCAGCGTTGGGAACCTCCGGGGTGCTTTCTTT. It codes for CSVGNLRGAFF.

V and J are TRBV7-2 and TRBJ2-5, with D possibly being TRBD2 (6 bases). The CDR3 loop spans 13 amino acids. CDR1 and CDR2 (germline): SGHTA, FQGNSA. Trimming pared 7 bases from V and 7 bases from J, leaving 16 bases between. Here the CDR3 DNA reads TGTGCCAGCAAAGGCGGGGCCGACGGGACCCAGTACTTC. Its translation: CASKGGADGTQYF.

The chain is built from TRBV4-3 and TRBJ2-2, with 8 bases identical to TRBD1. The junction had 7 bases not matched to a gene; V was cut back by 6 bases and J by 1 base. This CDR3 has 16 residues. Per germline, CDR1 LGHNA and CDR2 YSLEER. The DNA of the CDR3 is TGCGCCAGCAGGTACGCCGGGACAGGGAACACCGGGGAGCTGTTTTTT. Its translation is CASRYAGTGNTGELFF.

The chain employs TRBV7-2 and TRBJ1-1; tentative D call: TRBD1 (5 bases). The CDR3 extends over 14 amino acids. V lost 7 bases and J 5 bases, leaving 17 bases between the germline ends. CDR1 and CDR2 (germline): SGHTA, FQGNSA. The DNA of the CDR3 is TGTGCCAGCATCGAGGAGGGACGGAAGACTGAAGCTTTCTTT. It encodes CASIEEGRKTEAFF.

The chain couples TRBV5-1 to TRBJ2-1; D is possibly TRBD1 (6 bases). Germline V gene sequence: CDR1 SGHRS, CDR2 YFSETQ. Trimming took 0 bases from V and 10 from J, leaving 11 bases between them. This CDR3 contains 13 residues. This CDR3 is CASSLGMTGEQFF. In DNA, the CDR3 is TGCGCCAGCAGCTTGGGGATGACAGGAGAGCAGTTCTTC.

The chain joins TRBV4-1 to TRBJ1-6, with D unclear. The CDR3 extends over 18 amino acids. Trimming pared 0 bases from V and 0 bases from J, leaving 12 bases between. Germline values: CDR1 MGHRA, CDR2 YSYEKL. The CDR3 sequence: CASSQDSHRSSYNSPLHF. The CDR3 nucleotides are TGCGCCAGCAGCCAAGATTCCCACCGGAGCTCCTATAATTCACCCCTCCACTTT.

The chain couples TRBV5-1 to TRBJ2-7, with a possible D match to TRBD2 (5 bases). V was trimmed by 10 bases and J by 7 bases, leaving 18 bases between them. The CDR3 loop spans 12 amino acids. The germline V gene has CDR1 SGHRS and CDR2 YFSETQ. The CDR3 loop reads CAPTGKFKEQYF. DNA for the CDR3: TGCGCCCCCACCGGGAAATTTAAAGAGCAGTACTTC. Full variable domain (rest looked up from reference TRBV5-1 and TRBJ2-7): KAGVTQTPRYLIKTRGQQVTLSCSPISGHRSVSWYQQTPGQGLQFLFEYFSETQRNKGNFPGRFSGRQFSNSRSEMNVSTLELGDSALYLCAPTGKFKEQYFGPGTRLTVT.